These 13 T cell receptor beta chains were sequenced from one sample in a study of T-cell memory formation after mild COVID-19. Using its own MiXCR run on the 5' RACE reads, TCRdb lists one record per CDR3 protein. The sample shows 85,000 to 120,000 distinct CDR3 sequences, over 15% of them seen only once. The specimen sequenced was PBMCs or a T cell subset sorted from them (not recorded which). The receptors were sampled from an adult woman who had mild COVID-19 (a few samples of this study predate the infection). Cell type and time point are not known.

A few counts support this clonotype. J is TRBJ2-5 and V is TRBV11-3; D not resolved. This CDR3 has 15 amino acids. V lost 1 base and J 5 bases, leaving 14 bases between the germline ends. Looked up from germline, CDR1 is SGHNT and CDR2 is YENEEA. Written as DNA, the CDR3 is TGTGCCAGCAGCTTAGTGGTTCGACAACGGGAGACCCAGTACTTC. Translated: CASSLVVRQRETQYF.

This chain joins TRBV27 and TRBJ1-2; TRBD1 might be the D (5 bases). V was shortened by 5 bases and J by 2 bases, with 9 bases between the two germline ends. The CDR3 loop spans 13 amino acids. CDR1 is MNHEY and CDR2 is SMNVEV in the germline V gene (reference sequence). The CDR3 DNA reads as TGTGCCAGCAGTGCGACAGCAAACTATGGCTACACCTTC. Translation gives CASSATANYGYTF.

This clonotype was counted a few times. V gene TRBV7-8 combines with J gene TRBJ1-5; no clear D. V was clipped by 0 bases and J by 6 bases, with 9 bases between them. Germline CDR1 SGHVS, CDR2 FQNEAQ. CDR3 length: 14 residues. DNA for the CDR3: TGTGCCAGCAGCTTAGCTGGGGAGCGTCAGCCCCAGCATTTT. Translation gives CASSLAGERQPQHF.

The gene calls are TRBV5-1 and TRBJ2-7; TRBD2 might be the D (5 bases). This CDR3 is built from 15 residues. Germline-derived CDR1 and CDR2 are SGHRS and YFSETQ. V shed 0 bases and J shed 6 bases, with 16 bases lying between them. For the CDR3, the DNA is TGCGCCAGCAGCTTGGAGTTGTCGGCGGGCCTCGAGCAGTACTTC. Translation gives CASSLELSAGLEQYF.

This clonotype showed up many times. The chain is built from TRBV4-2 and TRBJ2-2; 15 bases are shared with TRBD2. Trimming cost V 2 bases and J 5 bases; bases outside gene matches: 6. The CDR3 loop spans 18 amino acids. Per germline, CDR1 LGHNA and CDR2 YNFKEQ. CDR3 sequence reads: CASSQYGTSGRQTGELFF. The CDR3 region has the DNA TGTGCCAGCAGCCAATATGGGACTAGCGGGAGGCAAACCGGGGAGCTGTTTTTT.

The chain employs TRBV24-1 and TRBJ1-5; no reliable D call. The germline V gene encodes CDR1 KGHDR and CDR2 SFDVKD. The CDR3 length is 14 residues. Trimming cost V 2 bases and J 2 bases, with 6 bases left between them. As DNA, the CDR3 is TGTGCCACCAGTGATTGGTCGGGCAATCAGCCCCAGCATTTT. Translating gives CATSDWSGNQPQHF.

This clonotype was detected only a few times. CDR3 sequence: CASSYLIGDTLYEQYF. Written as DNA, the CDR3 is TGTGCCAGCAGCTACCTAATTGGGGACACCCTCTACGAGCAGTACTTC. The V call is TRBV6-5, the J call TRBJ2-7, with D possibly being TRBD1 (6 bases). CDR3 length equals 16 residues. Trimming took off 6 bases at V and 3 bases at J, with 21 bases between the two ends. Germline V lookup: CDR1 MNHEY, CDR2 SVGAGI.

In its sample, this clonotype was seen a few times. V gene TRBV28 combines with J gene TRBJ2-7, with D perhaps TRBD2 (5 bases). This CDR3 contains 13 residues. Germline V gene lookup returns CDR1 MDHEN and CDR2 SYDVKM. The ends were cut back, 6 bases at V and 3 bases at J, with 12 bases in the middle. The DNA for the CDR3 is TGTGCCAGCAGGTCAGGACTCCTCTACGAGCAGTACTTC. Protein: CASRSGLLYEQYF.

The V call is TRBV20-1, the J call TRBJ2-2; no reliable D call. With 0 bases removed from V and 3 bases from J, the gap between germline ends came to 8 bases. Germline V lookup: CDR1 DFQATT, CDR2 SNEGSKA (reference sequence). CDR3 size: 14 residues. The CDR3 bases are TGCAGTGCTAGAGAAAGGGTCGACACCGGGGAGCTGTTTTTT. Translated, it gives CSARERVDTGELFF.

This clonotype was detected only a few times. This chain connects TRBV11-2 to TRBJ2-1, with D possibly matching TRBD2 (6 bases). Germline lookup yields CDR1 SGHAT and CDR2 FQNNGV. Trimming removed 5 bases at V and 6 bases at J, with 26 bases between. The CDR3 sequence is 18 residues long. DNA of the CDR3: TGTGCCAGCAGCCAAGATCAGTACGGGGGACGAGAACCCAATGAGCAGTTCTTC. Its translation is CASSQDQYGGREPNEQFF.

This clonotype was seen ten or more times. The genes are TRBV20-1 and TRBJ2-1; 13 bases map to TRBD2. This CDR3 comprises 15 residues. V shed 6 bases, J shed 7 bases, and the junction held 9 bases outside the gene matches. Germline V gene data show CDR1 as DFQATT and CDR2 as SNEGSKA (reference sequence). The CDR3: CSAPPTSGRVNEQFF. CDR3 nucleotides: TGCAGTGCGCCTCCTACTAGCGGGAGGGTAAATGAGCAGTTCTTC.

The V call is TRBV29-1, the J call TRBJ2-1, with 9 bases matching TRBD1. Germline V gene sequence: CDR1 SQVTM, CDR2 ANQGSEA. Unmatched junction bases numbered 5, after V lost 3 bases and J lost 5 bases. The length of the CDR3 is 14 residues. The CDR3 nucleotides read TGCAGCGTTGATGGGACAGGGAAAAACAATGAGCAGTTCTTC. Translated, it gives CSVDGTGKNNEQFF.

This clonotype has ten or more counts. V is TRBV7-2 and J is TRBJ2-1, with D possibly TRBD1 on 5 matching bases. The CDR3 has 16 amino acids. Trimming shortened V by 5 bases and J by 5 bases, and 19 bases separated the two germline ends. Germline loops: CDR1 SGHTA, CDR2 FQGNSA. This chain's CDR3 is CASSAVLLGRDNEQFF. The CDR3 region has the DNA TGTGCCAGCAGCGCCGTGTTACTGGGCAGGGACAATGAGCAGTTCTTC.